The clone carrying this TCR beta chain was counted between two and nine times. CDR1 LGHNA and CDR2 YSLEER come from the germline V gene. The CDR3 has 14 residues. V dropped 2 bases and J dropped 0 bases, with 7 bases sitting between them. The authors ran a second PCR of 7 to 11 cycles using a sample-barcoded 5' primer and a J-beta primer mix. TCRdb re-called the 5' RACE reads through MiXCR, storing one row per CDR3 protein. The sample holds around 1,000,000 distinct CDR3 sequences, approximately 25% seen once. This sample stems from a study of blood T cells in healthy people across ages. The same data also contributed to another study, on T cells of mothers and their children.

This rearrangement joins TRBV4-3 to TRBJ1-1; D is unresolved. The clonotype originates from a girl between 2 and 10 years old in good health. The sequenced material came from blood. The CDR3: CASSQMTVNTEAFF. CDR3 DNA sequence: TGCGCCAGCAGCCAAATGACTGTGAACACTGAAGCTTTCTTT.